The 30 T cell receptor beta chains in this list originate from one sample, sequenced in a study of T cell therapy after organ transplantation. For these receptors, no antigen is known. Time point defined: 20-29 weeks after completion of therapy. The repertoire was sequenced with immunoSEQ multiplex PCR; TCRdb's copy has only in-frame clones and lacks some. The data hold fewer than 25,000 clones, with 84% observed a single time. Sequencing was performed on CD8+ T cells from blood, taken after autologous CMV-specific T cell therapy. All receptors derive from a human patient who had received a solid organ transplant and had CMV disease. Some T cells may originate from the graft donor.

The V and J genes are TRBV21-1 and TRBJ1-5. TRBV21-1 is deemed a pseudogene. The CDR3 is 17 amino acids. The CDR3 DNA follows: TGTGCCAGCAGCAAAAAGACGGCACCAAGAGGGGATCAGCCCCAGCATTTT. It yields the protein CASSKKTAPRGDQPQHF.

The chain carries TRBV5-6 and TRBJ2-7; possibly TRBD2 for D (5 bases). V was shortened by 5 bases and J by 6 bases, with 27 bases between the two germline ends. Looked up from germline, CDR1 is SGHDT and CDR2 is YYEEEE. CDR3 length equals 17 residues. The CDR3, as DNA: TGTGCCAGCAGTCTCCACTATGCTGGACCCCGGACTGTCGAGCAGTACTTC. Protein product: CASSLHYAGPRTVEQYF. The variable domain in full, with the rest retrieved from reference TRBV5-6 and TRBJ2-7, is DAGVTQSPTHLIKTRGQQVTLRCSPKSGHDTVSWYQQALGQGPQFIFQYYEEEERQRGNFPDRFSGHQFPNYSSELNVNALLLGDSALYLCASSLHYAGPRTVEQYFGPGTRLTVT.

The V and J genes are TRBV11-2 and TRBJ2-7; TRBD2 is a possible D gene (5 bases). The CDR3 has 13 residues. The V end lost 2 bases, the J end lost 11 bases, and 16 bases lay between the germline ends. CDR1 is SGHAT, CDR2 FQNNGV, per germline. The CDR3 is CASSLLSDWPEYF. The CDR3 nucleotides read TGTGCCAGCAGCTTACTCTCGGACTGGCCGGAGTACTTC. The full variable domain, in which reference TRBV11-2 and TRBJ2-7 provide the parts outside the CDR3, is EAGVAQSPRYKIIEKRQSVAFWCNPISGHATLYWYQQILGQGPKLLIQFQNNGVVDDSQLPKDRFSAERLKGVDSTLKIQPAKLEDSAVYLCASSLLSDWPEYFGPGTRLTVT.

V and J are TRBV6-4 and TRBJ2-3; 12 nucleotides align to TRBD1. Germline V gene lookup returns CDR1 MRHNA and CDR2 SNTAGT. Trimming took 5 bases from V and 4 from J; bases not matched to a gene: 7. The CDR3 has 16 amino acids. The CDR3 coding sequence is TGTGCCAGCAGTTACACCGGGACAGGGGGCCCAGATACGCAGTATTTT. Translated: CASSYTGTGGPDTQYF.

This clone was detected only once. V gene TRBV4-3 combines with J gene TRBJ2-6, with 7 bases fitting TRBD1. With V trimmed by 3 bases and J by 0 bases, 2 bases remained unmatched. The CDR3 is 16 residues long. CDR1 is LGHNA and CDR2 is YSLEER in the germline V gene. The CDR3 here is CASSQTGYSGANVLTF. CDR3 in DNA: TGCGCCAGCAGCCAGACAGGGTACTCTGGGGCCAACGTCCTGACTTTC.

The rearrangement joins TRBV4-1 to TRBJ2-2; tentatively, D is TRBD1 (5 bases). The CDR3 covers 17 residues. Germline values: CDR1 MGHRA, CDR2 YSYEKL. V was trimmed by 6 bases and J by 1 base, leaving 18 bases between them. The CDR3, as DNA: TGCGCCAGCAGTCACCTCTTGGGGCGTGGGAACACCGGGGAGCTGTTTTTT. Translating it yields CASSHLLGRGNTGELFF.

The chain joins TRBV4-2 to TRBJ2-5, with D perhaps TRBD2 (6 bases). Trimming stripped 3 bases from V and 4 bases from J, with 9 bases between. The germline CDR1 and CDR2 sequences are LGHNA and YNFKEQ. The CDR3 consists of 13 residues. CDR3 sequence reads: CASSQGGGETQYF. The CDR3 bases are TGTGCCAGCAGCCAGGGGGGAGGAGAGACCCAGTACTTC.

The J gene is TRBJ2-5, the V gene TRBV13; D is possibly TRBD1 or TRBD2 (5 bases each). The ends were cut back, 1 base at V and 5 bases at J, with 11 bases in the middle. The CDR3 runs 14 residues. CDR1 is PRHDT and CDR2 is FYEKMQ in the germline V gene (reference sequence). The CDR3 DNA is TGTGCCAGCAGCTTAGTTGGGGGAGTGGAGACCCAGTACTTC. It encodes CASSLVGGVETQYF. The full variable domain, with the rest looked up from reference TRBV13 and TRBJ2-5, is AAGVIQSPRHLIKEKRETATLKCYPIPRHDTVYWYQQGPGQDPQFLISFYEKMQSDKGSIPDRFSAQQFSDYHSELNMSSLELGDSALYFCASSLVGGVETQYFGPGTRLLVL.

The V and J genes are TRBV7-3 and TRBJ2-5, with TRBD2 as a possible D gene (6 bases). With 5 bases removed from V and 5 bases from J, the gap between germline ends came to 18 bases. The CDR3 is 15 amino acids. Per the germline V gene, CDR1 is SGHTA and CDR2 is FQGTGA. The CDR3 coding sequence is TGTGCCAGCAGCCCGACCGGGACTTGGGGGGAGACCCAGTACTTC. Translation gives CASSPTGTWGETQYF.

The chain combines TRBV7-9 with TRBJ1-1; 8 nucleotides agree with TRBD1. V gave up 5 bases and J gave up 6 bases; unmatched junction bases: 20. Looked up from germline, CDR1 is SEHNR and CDR2 is FQNEAQ (reference sequence). The CDR3 totals 18 residues. The CDR3 DNA reads as TGTGCCAGCAGCCAGTCCCTCGGACAGGGTACTGTAGAGGCTGAAGCTTTCTTT. This translates into CASSQSLGQGTVEAEAFF. Full variable domain (rest looked up from reference TRBV7-9 and TRBJ1-1): DTGVSQNPRHKITKRGQNVTFRCDPISEHNRLYWYRQTLGQGPEFLTYFQNEAQLEKSRLLSDRFSAERPKGSFSTLEIQRTEQGDSAMYLCASSQSLGQGTVEAEAFFGQGTRLTVV.

The CDR3 region is CASSLGTSGADTDTQYF. CDR3 DNA sequence: TGTGCCAGCAGCTTAGGGACTAGCGGAGCCGACACAGATACGCAGTATTTT. The chain carries TRBV11-2 and TRBJ2-3, with 10 bases aligning to TRBD2. This CDR3 region has 17 residues. Germline assignment: CDR1 SGHAT and CDR2 FQNNGV. The trim removed 1 base at V and 2 bases at J, leaving 6 bases unmatched.

The sample holds a few counts of this clone. The V and J genes are TRBV15 and TRBJ2-7, with D possibly being TRBD1 or TRBD2 (5 bases each). Germline CDR1 and CDR2: LNHNV and YYDKDF (reference sequence). This CDR3 contains 14 residues. V lost 5 bases, J lost 3 bases, and 14 bases lay in between. The CDR3 here is CATSEGSHSYEQYF. The DNA of the CDR3 is TGTGCCACCAGCGAGGGGAGCCACAGCTACGAGCAGTACTTC.

The chain employs TRBV6-5 and TRBJ2-7, with D unresolved. The V and J ends lost 5 bases and 5 bases respectively, with 10 bases between them. The CDR3 has 12 amino acids. Germline V gene lookup returns CDR1 MNHEY and CDR2 SVGAGI. The CDR3 loop is CASSHPTNEQYF. The CDR3 DNA follows: TGTGCCAGCAGTCACCCGACGAACGAGCAGTACTTC.

The chain carries TRBV19 and TRBJ2-5; TRBD1 matches 8 bases. This CDR3 is 15 amino acids long. J gave up 4 bases and V 6 bases, and 10 bases lay outside the gene matches. Germline loops: CDR1 LNHDA, CDR2 SQIVND (reference sequence). The CDR3 nucleotides read TGTGCCAGTAGCGCGGAGGACAGGGCGGGAGAGACCCAGTACTTC. It is translated as CASSAEDRAGETQYF.

The rearrangement uses TRBV5-1 and TRBJ2-7, with 8 bases fitting TRBD2. Germline V CDR1 and CDR2: SGHRS, YFSETQ. Losses at the gene ends were 4 bases for V and 3 bases for J; bases not matched to a gene: 6. This CDR3 has 14 amino acids. CDR3 bases: TGCGCCAGCAGCGTAAGCGGGGGAGTCTACGAGCAGTACTTC. As protein: CASSVSGGVYEQYF.

The chain employs TRBV6-5 and TRBJ1-1; 9 nucleotides line up with TRBD1. The length of the CDR3 is 15 residues. CDR1 MNHEY and CDR2 SVGAGI come from the germline V gene. The ends lost 7 bases at V and 2 bases at J; junction bases unmatched: 8. CDR3 coding DNA: TGTGCCAGCACGTACAAACAGGGGGCTAACACTGAAGCTTTCTTT. It codes for CASTYKQGANTEAFF.

This clone was recorded only once. This rearrangement joins TRBV5-4 to TRBJ2-7; D is ambiguous. V lost 3 bases to trimming and J lost 3 bases, with 4 bases between them. Looked up from germline, CDR1 is SGHNT and CDR2 is YYREEE (reference sequence). CDR3 size: 11 residues. CDR3 in amino acids: CASSSNYEQYF. The CDR3 nucleotides read TGTGCCAGCAGCTCCAACTACGAGCAGTACTTC.

This sequence joins TRBV6-5 and TRBJ2-1; D unresolved. This CDR3 comprises 16 residues. Trimming shortened V by 0 bases and J by 4 bases, and 13 bases separated the two germline ends. The germline V gene has CDR1 MNHEY and CDR2 SVGAGI. The CDR3 coding sequence is TGTGCCAGCAGTTACTCGCAGGCCATGGGTTACAATGAGCAGTTCTTC. This gives the protein CASSYSQAMGYNEQFF.

The rearrangement joins TRBV30 to TRBJ2-7, with D maybe TRBD2 (6 bases). The CDR3 sequence is 13 residues long. Trimming removed 3 bases from V and 5 bases from J, with 14 bases in between. Germline V gene data show CDR1 as GTSNPN and CDR2 as SVGIG (reference sequence). CDR3 residues: CAWRGTGAHEQYF. The DNA of the CDR3 is TGTGCCTGGAGGGGGACGGGAGCCCACGAGCAGTACTTC.

The sample holds one count of this clone. V is TRBV5-4 and J is TRBJ2-7; 8 positions agree with TRBD1. This CDR3 region has 14 residues. CDR1 is SGHNT, CDR2 YYREEE, per germline (reference sequence). V shed 2 bases, J shed 0 bases, and the junction held 1 base outside the gene matches. This chain's CDR3 is CASSFGTGSYEQYF. The CDR3 region has the DNA TGTGCCAGCAGCTTTGGGACAGGCTCCTACGAGCAGTACTTC.

This chain uses TRBV9 with TRBJ1-2, with unresolved D. This CDR3 region has 13 residues. Per germline, CDR1 SGDLS and CDR2 YYNGEE. V was trimmed by 0 bases and J by 2 bases, leaving 5 bases between them. In DNA, the CDR3 is TGTGCCAGCAGCGTAGGGTCCAACTATGGCTACACCTTC. It specifies CASSVGSNYGYTF.

The chain carries TRBV6-5 and TRBJ2-7; D is perhaps TRBD1 or TRBD2 (5 bases each). The germline V gene has CDR1 MNHEY and CDR2 SVGAGI. This CDR3 has 14 residues. V lost 2 bases and J 0 bases, leaving 8 bases between the germline ends. The CDR3 loop reads CASSYGTDSYEQYF. CDR3 coding DNA: TGTGCCAGCAGTTACGGGACCGACTCCTACGAGCAGTACTTC.

This chain connects TRBV6-4 to TRBJ2-2; no clear D. Germline CDR1 is MRHNA and CDR2 is SNTAGT. The CDR3 contains 11 residues. Trimming took 3 bases from V and 7 from J, leaving 3 bases between them. The CDR3 is CASSEGGELFF. CDR3 nucleotides: TGTGCCAGCAGTGAAGGCGGGGAGCTGTTTTTT.

A note on this clone: A junction end diverges from the germline sequence, so it may reflect a read error. The chain couples TRBV7-9 to TRBJ2-7; D gene ambiguous. CDR1 and CDR2 from the germline V gene are SEHNR and FQNEAQ (reference sequence). This CDR3 spans 13 amino acids. The CDR3 here is CASSQDGDNEQYF. In DNA, the CDR3 is TGCGCCAGCAGCCAAGATGGAGACAACGAGCAGTACTTC.

The V call is TRBV7-9, the J call TRBJ1-5; possibly TRBD1 for D (5 bases). With 5 bases removed from V and 1 base from J, the gap between germline ends came to 15 bases. CDR1 and CDR2 from the germline V gene are SEHNR and FQNEAQ (reference sequence). CDR3 length: 16 amino acids. Here the CDR3 reads CASSARGFGSNQPQHF. CDR3 coding DNA: TGTGCCAGCAGCGCACGGGGGTTTGGAAGCAATCAGCCCCAGCATTTT. The complete variable domain, with remaining parts taken from reference TRBV7-9 and TRBJ1-5, reads DTGVSQNPRHKITKRGQNVTFRCDPISEHNRLYWYRQTLGQGPEFLTYFQNEAQLEKSRLLSDRFSAERPKGSFSTLEIQRTEQGDSAMYLCASSARGFGSNQPQHFGDGTRLSIL.

The gene calls are TRBV7-6 and TRBJ2-7; D assignment may be TRBD1 or TRBD2 (5 bases each). The CDR3 is 14 amino acids. Between the trimmed V and J ends, which lost 4 bases and 0 bases, there was a span of 10 bases. Germline CDR1 is SGHVS and CDR2 is FNYEAQ. The CDR3 loop is CASSYGAYSYEQYF. The DNA of the CDR3 is TGTGCCAGCAGCTACGGGGCTTACTCCTACGAGCAGTACTTC.

By proportion, this clone is medium-sized (0.01 to 0.1%). CDR3 sequence reads: CASTLGGYNQPQHF. In DNA form, the CDR3 reads TGTGCCAGCACCTTGGGGGGCTACAATCAGCCCCAGCATTTT. The J gene is TRBJ1-5, the V gene TRBV28, with D perhaps matching TRBD1 (6 bases). CDR1 is MDHEN, CDR2 SYDVKM, per germline. The CDR3 consists of 14 residues. V was clipped by 7 bases and J by 3 bases, with 13 bases between them. Looking up the rest from reference TRBV28 and TRBJ1-5 gives the full variable domain: DVKVTQSSRYLVKRTGEKVFLECVQDMDHENMFWYRQDPGLGLRLIYFSYDVKMKEKGDIPEGYSVSREKKERFSLILESASTNQTSMYLCASTLGGYNQPQHFGDGTRLSIL.

The rearrangement joins TRBV10-2 to TRBJ2-7; D is undetermined. The ends were cut back, 0 bases at V and 4 bases at J, with 13 bases in the middle. The CDR3 runs to 15 residues. Germline loops: CDR1 WSHSY, CDR2 SAAADI. The chain's CDR3 is CASSESVSAIYEQYF. DNA of the CDR3: TGCGCCAGCAGTGAGTCCGTGAGCGCTATTTACGAGCAGTACTTC.

V is TRBV6-4 and J is TRBJ2-2, with D tentatively TRBD1 or TRBD2 (5 bases each). Germline V CDR1 and CDR2: MRHNA, SNTAGT. The CDR3 is made up of 14 amino acids. V was cut by 0 bases and J by 3 bases, with 5 bases left in between. CDR3 sequence (DNA): TGTGCCAGCAGTGACTCGGGGGACACCGGGGAGCTGTTTTTT. Translated, it gives CASSDSGDTGELFF.

The V gene is TRBV30, the J gene TRBJ1-4, with 10 bases identical to TRBD1. V shed 0 bases and J 2 bases; nucleotides not matched to a gene: 15. Germline CDR1 GTSNPN, CDR2 SVGIG (reference sequence). CDR3 length: 20 amino acids. The CDR3 here is CAWSVLSSGQGKETNEKLFF. The DNA of the CDR3 is TGTGCCTGGAGTGTTTTAAGTTCGGGACAGGGGAAGGAGACTAATGAAAAACTGTTTTTT.